A single sample is the source of the 23 T cell receptor beta chains below, sequenced in a study of T cell changes during pregnancy in multiple sclerosis. Data came from immunoSEQ multiplex PCR; TCRdb stores just in-frame clones and leaves some out. The table has about 65,000 clones, approximately 92% seen once. The sequencing used CD8+ T cells from peripheral blood mononuclear cells, collected in the third trimester of pregnancy. The origin of the receptors is a female donor in good health, enrolled as a control in a pregnancy study.

This sequence joins TRBV7-2 and TRBJ2-3, with 7 bases identical to TRBD2. Trimming took 0 bases from V and 5 from J; bases not matched to a gene: 8. Germline loops: CDR1 SGHTA, CDR2 FQGNSA. CDR3 length equals 16 residues. The CDR3 nucleotides are TGTGCCAGCAGCTTAGCTCGCGCCCGCGGGGGAGATACGCAGTATTTT. It specifies CASSLARARGGDTQYF.

As regards this clone: The sample holds other DNA sequences that translate to the same CDR3. V is TRBV9 and J is TRBJ1-4; 9 bases map to TRBD1. The CDR3 extends over 14 amino acids. The J segment lost 6 bases and the V segment lost 3 bases, leaving 3 bases of the junction unmatched. The germline gives CDR1 SGDLS, CDR2 YYNGEE. The CDR3 bases are TGTGCCAGCAGCGACCGGACAGGGGATGAAAAACTGTTTTTT. It yields the protein CASSDRTGDEKLFF.

Concerning this clone itself: Possible read error: a much larger clone is one base away. V is TRBV5-4 and J is TRBJ2-7, with D possibly TRBD1 on 6 matching bases. Germline CDR1 SGHNT, CDR2 YYREEE (reference sequence). This CDR3 is 13 amino acids long. With 4 bases removed from V and 3 bases from J, the gap between germline ends came to 11 bases. The CDR3 sequence is CASSPDRFYEQYF. The DNA of the CDR3 is TGTGCCAGCAGCCCCGACAGGTTCTACGAGCAGTACTTC.

The CDR3 nucleotides are TGTGCCAGCAGCTTGGGGGGGCTGAGAGAGCAGTACTTC. The encoded protein is CASSLGGLREQYF. The chain joins TRBV5-6 to TRBJ2-7, with a tentative D call TRBD1 (6 bases). V lost 0 bases to trimming and J lost 7 bases, with 11 bases between them. This CDR3 has 13 residues. CDR1 is SGHDT, CDR2 YYEEEE, per germline. Based on the CDR3 plus reference TRBV5-6 and TRBJ2-7, the full variable domain is DAGVTQSPTHLIKTRGQQVTLRCSPKSGHDTVSWYQQALGQGPQFIFQYYEEEERQRGNFPDRFSGHQFPNYSSELNVNALLLGDSALYLCASSLGGLREQYFGPGTRLTVT.

This clone was observed once. The rearrangement links TRBV5-6 to TRBJ1-1, with 11 bases fitting TRBD1. The V segment lost 4 bases and the J segment 3 bases; nucleotides outside the gene matches: 11. This CDR3 contains 17 residues. Germline V gene lookup returns CDR1 SGHDT and CDR2 YYEEEE. CDR3 sequence: CASSPGTGGSIDTEAFF. The CDR3, as DNA: TGTGCCAGCAGCCCGGGGACAGGGGGTAGTATCGACACTGAAGCTTTCTTT.

The chain is built from TRBV9 and TRBJ1-5; D uncertain. CDR1 and CDR2 (germline): SGDLS, YYNGEE. Trimming cost V 0 bases and J 3 bases, with 10 bases left between them. The CDR3 spans 15 residues. The CDR3 spells CASSVGGIDNQPQHF. The CDR3 bases are TGTGCCAGCAGCGTAGGAGGGATTGACAATCAGCCCCAGCATTTT. Full variable domain (rest looked up from reference TRBV9 and TRBJ1-5): DSGVTQTPKHLITATGQRVTLRCSPRSGDLSVYWYQQSLDQGLQFLIQYYNGEERAKGNILERFSAQQFPDLHSELNLSSLELGDSALYFCASSVGGIDNQPQHFGDGTRLSIL.

The chain joins TRBV7-3 to TRBJ1-6; 9 bases align to TRBD1. V gave up 5 bases and J gave up 8 bases; unmatched junction bases: 10. Germline CDR1 SGHTA, CDR2 FQGTGA. The CDR3 contains 16 residues. The CDR3 nucleotides read TGTGCCAGCAGCCCGGCGGACAGGGGAAGGGATTCACCCCTCCACTTT. Protein sequence: CASSPADRGRDSPLHF.

The chain combines TRBV30 with TRBJ2-6; D might be TRBD2 (5 bases). The CDR3 extends over 14 amino acids. V lost 2 bases and J lost 0, with 5 bases in between. Germline V gene data show CDR1 as GTSNPN and CDR2 as SVGIG (reference sequence). The CDR3 sequence is CAWSRGSGANVLTF. In nucleotides, the CDR3 is TGTGCCTGGAGTCGGGGCTCTGGGGCCAACGTCCTGACTTTC.

This clone has more than one count but fewer than ten. This chain uses TRBV7-9 with TRBJ1-2; D unresolved. V dropped 3 bases and J dropped 1 base, with 6 bases sitting between them. Germline CDR1 is SEHNR and CDR2 is FQNEAQ (reference sequence). This CDR3 has 13 residues. The CDR3 is CASSFGSNYGYTF. The CDR3 nucleotides read TGTGCCAGCAGCTTTGGCAGTAACTATGGCTACACCTTC.

This clone was counted a single time. The chain recombines TRBV9 with TRBJ2-1; 8 bases map to TRBD2. With 3 bases clipped from V and 6 bases from J, the junction kept 5 bases outside the gene matches. The CDR3 loop spans 14 amino acids. CDR1 SGDLS and CDR2 YYNGEE come from the germline V gene. The CDR3 DNA reads as TGTGCCAGCAGCGCGGGGGGGCAGGGCAATGAGCAGTTCTTC. Translated: CASSAGGQGNEQFF.

The chain has TRBV30 and TRBJ1-5; 9 bases line up with TRBD1. Germline V gene sequence: CDR1 GTSNPN, CDR2 SVGIG (reference sequence). CDR3 size: 14 residues. J lost 7 bases, V lost 4 bases, and 8 bases had no gene match. CDR3 loop: CAWNSGQGNQPQHF. As DNA, the CDR3 is TGTGCCTGGAATTCCGGACAGGGGAACCAGCCCCAGCATTTT.

This clone occurred many times. This chain connects TRBV6-1 to TRBJ2-7; tentatively, D is TRBD1 (5 bases). The CDR3 totals 15 residues. Germline V gene lookup returns CDR1 MNHNS and CDR2 SASEGT. V was trimmed by 2 bases and J by 2 bases, leaving 13 bases between them. CDR3 sequence: CASSELPTETYEQYF. CDR3 DNA: TGTGCCAGCAGTGAATTACCGACAGAGACCTACGAGCAGTACTTC.

The CDR3 here is CAISELGQSNNSPLHF. The CDR3 nucleotides are TGTGCCATCAGTGAGCTGGGACAAAGCAATAATTCACCCCTCCACTTT. This chain joins TRBV10-3 and TRBJ1-6, with D possibly TRBD1 on 6 matching bases. Germline CDR1 and CDR2: ENHRY and SYGVKD. V lost 2 bases to trimming and J lost 5 bases, with 13 bases between them. The CDR3 has 16 amino acids.

This sequence joins TRBV7-9 and TRBJ2-7; 7 bases are a match to TRBD1. J lost 2 bases, V lost 5 bases, and 6 bases had no gene match. The CDR3 totals 14 residues. Germline V gives CDR1 SEHNR, CDR2 FQNEAQ (reference sequence). DNA of the CDR3: TGTGCCAGCAGCCCTCAGACAGGGCCCTACGAGCAGTACTTC. Amino acids: CASSPQTGPYEQYF.

J is TRBJ1-3 and V is TRBV4-3; 8 bases align to TRBD1. V shed 0 bases and J 4 bases; nucleotides not matched to a gene: 14. Germline CDR1 reads LGHNA; CDR2 reads YSLEER. The CDR3 runs to 19 residues. The CDR3 DNA reads as TGCGCCAGCAGCCAAGAGTACCAGGGGGCTTTTTCTGGGGGAAACACCATATATTTT. The encoded protein is CASSQEYQGAFSGGNTIYF.

The chain is built from TRBV27 and TRBJ2-1; 9 positions match TRBD2. The germline CDR1 and CDR2 sequences are MNHEY and SMNVEV (reference sequence). V shed 5 bases, J shed 8 bases, and the junction held 7 bases outside the gene matches. The CDR3 extends over 14 amino acids. For the CDR3, the DNA is TGTGCCAGCAGTCCAGGGGTAGCGGGGGATGAGCAGTTCTTC. This sequence encodes CASSPGVAGDEQFF.

The V and J genes are TRBV19 and TRBJ2-7; 7 positions match TRBD1. V was clipped by 3 bases and J by 7 bases; unmatched bases: 9. Germline V gene lookup returns CDR1 LNHDA and CDR2 SQIVND (reference sequence). The CDR3 length is 14 residues. The CDR3 region has the DNA TGTGCCAGTAGTATCAGGGGGTCAATCAAGGAGCAGTACTTC. Encoded protein: CASSIRGSIKEQYF.

This chain joins TRBV5-5 and TRBJ2-1; TRBD1 aligns across 7 bases. The CDR3 consists of 13 residues. CDR1 is SGHKS and CDR2 is YYEKEE in the germline V gene (reference sequence). V shed 6 bases, J shed 5 bases, and the junction held 5 bases outside the gene matches. In nucleotides, the CDR3 is TGTGCCAGCAACGACAGGGTCAACAATGAGCAGTTCTTC. Residues: CASNDRVNNEQFF.

The chain carries TRBV5-4 and TRBJ2-1; 11 positions agree with TRBD2. CDR1 and CDR2 (germline): SGHNT, YYREEE (reference sequence). The CDR3 is made up of 17 amino acids. J lost 1 base, V lost 8 bases, and 11 bases had no gene match. DNA for the CDR3: TGTGCCAGGAAGGAAACGGGACTAGCGGAATCCTACAATGAGCAGTTCTTC. This encodes CARKETGLAESYNEQFF.

The rearrangement links TRBV27 to TRBJ2-1; no firm D call. Trimming removed 3 bases from V and 8 bases from J, with 14 bases in between. The CDR3 has 14 amino acids. Germline-derived CDR1 and CDR2 are MNHEY and SMNVEV (reference sequence). CDR3 sequence: CASSFRRQVYEQFF. The CDR3 bases are TGTGCCAGCAGTTTCCGCCGCCAGGTTTATGAGCAGTTCTTC.

This clone was detected only once. The chain combines TRBV4-3 with TRBJ2-3; 12 bases map to TRBD2. The CDR3 runs 17 residues. Losses at the gene ends were 8 bases for V and 6 bases for J; bases not matched to a gene: 15. CDR1 and CDR2 (germline): LGHNA, YSLEER. CDR3 loop: CASAADLTSGRPDTQYF. In nucleotides, the CDR3 is TGCGCCAGCGCAGCCGACCTCACTAGCGGGAGGCCGGATACGCAGTATTTT.

The chain carries TRBV30 and TRBJ2-1; maybe TRBD2 (5 bases). Germline loops: CDR1 GTSNPN, CDR2 SVGIG (reference sequence). The length of the CDR3 is 11 residues. V shed 2 bases and J shed 9 bases, with 8 bases lying between them. The CDR3 DNA is TGTGCCTGGAGTCAGGCGGGTGAGCAGTTCTTC. Its translation is CAWSQAGEQFF.

The chain links TRBV7-9 to TRBJ1-2, with TRBD1 identical over 8 bases. The CDR3 runs 15 residues. The V gene end was trimmed by 5 bases and the J gene end by 7 bases; junction bases not matched to a gene: 12. The germline CDR1 and CDR2 sequences are SEHNR and FQNEAQ (reference sequence). The CDR3 DNA follows: TGTGCCAGCAGCCTGATTCGGACAGGGTATTTTGGCTACACCTTC. Translation: CASSLIRTGYFGYTF.